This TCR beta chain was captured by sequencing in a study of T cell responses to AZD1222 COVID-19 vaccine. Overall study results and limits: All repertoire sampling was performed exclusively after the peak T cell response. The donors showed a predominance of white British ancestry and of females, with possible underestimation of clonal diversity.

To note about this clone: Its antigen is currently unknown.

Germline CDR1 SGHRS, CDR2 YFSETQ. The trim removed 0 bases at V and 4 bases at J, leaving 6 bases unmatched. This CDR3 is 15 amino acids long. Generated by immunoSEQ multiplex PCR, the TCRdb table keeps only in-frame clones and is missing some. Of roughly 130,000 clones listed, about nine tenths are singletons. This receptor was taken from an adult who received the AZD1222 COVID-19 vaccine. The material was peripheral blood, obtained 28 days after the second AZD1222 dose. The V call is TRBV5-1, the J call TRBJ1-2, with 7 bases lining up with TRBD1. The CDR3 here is CASSLVGGEGYGYTF. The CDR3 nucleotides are TGCGCCAGCAGCTTGGTAGGGGGCGAGGGCTATGGCTACACCTTC.